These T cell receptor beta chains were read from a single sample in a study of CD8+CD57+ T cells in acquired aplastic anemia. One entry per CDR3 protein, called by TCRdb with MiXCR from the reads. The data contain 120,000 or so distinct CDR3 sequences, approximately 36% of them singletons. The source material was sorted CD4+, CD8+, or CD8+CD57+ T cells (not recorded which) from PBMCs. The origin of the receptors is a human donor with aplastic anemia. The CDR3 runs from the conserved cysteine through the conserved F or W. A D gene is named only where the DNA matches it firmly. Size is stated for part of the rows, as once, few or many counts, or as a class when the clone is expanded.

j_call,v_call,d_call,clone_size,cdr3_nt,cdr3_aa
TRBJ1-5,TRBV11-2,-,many,TGTGCCAGCAGCTTAGTACCGGCAAGCCTCAATCAGCCCCAGCATTTT,CASSLVPASLNQPQHF
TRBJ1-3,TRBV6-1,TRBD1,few,TGTGCCAGCACCCGCGGACAGGGGGAAACTGGAAACACCATATATTTT,CASTRGQGETGNTIYF
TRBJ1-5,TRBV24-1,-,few,TGTGCCAGCAGCCCCTTCGGGAGAGGGGATCAGCCCCAGCATTTT,CASSPFGRGDQPQHF
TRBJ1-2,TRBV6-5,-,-,TGTGCCAGCAGTTCCCGGGGGGTGCTGGGCGGCTACACCTTC,CASSSRGVLGGYTF
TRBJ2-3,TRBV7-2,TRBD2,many,TGTGCCAGCAGCCCCCCTGGGGCTAGCGGGGGGGCAACGCAGTATTTT,CASSPPGASGGATQYF
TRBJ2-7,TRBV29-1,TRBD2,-,TGCAGCGTTGAAGACGGAACTAGCGGGGGAGCCTACGAGCAGTACTTC,CSVEDGTSGGAYEQYF
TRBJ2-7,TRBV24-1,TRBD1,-,TGTGCCACCAGTGATCCGGACAGGGATAGCTCCTACGAGCAGTACTTC,CATSDPDRDSSYEQYF
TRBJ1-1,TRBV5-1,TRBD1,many,TGCGCCAGCAGCGGGGGACAGCCGAACACTGAAGCTTTCTTT,CASSGGQPNTEAFF
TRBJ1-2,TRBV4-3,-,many,TGCGCCAGCAGCCAAGTGGGGGGGTATGGCTACACCTTC,CASSQVGGYGYTF
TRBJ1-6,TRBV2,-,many,TGTGCCAGCACTGGCTTATACTCCTATAATTCACCCCTCCACTTT,CASTGLYSYNSPLHF
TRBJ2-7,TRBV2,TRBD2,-,TGTGCCAGCAGTGTATCGCGGGGGGCCTCCTACGAGCAGTACTTC,CASSVSRGASYEQYF
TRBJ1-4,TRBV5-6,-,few,TGTGCCAGCAGCGGTGGACGGCACTCCGATGAAAAACTGTTTTTT,CASSGGRHSDEKLFF
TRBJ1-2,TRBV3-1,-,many,TGTGCCAGCAGCCAAGAAAGGGGTGGCTACACCTTC,CASSQERGGYTF
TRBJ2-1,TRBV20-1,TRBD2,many,TGCAGTGCTAGAGAGGGACTAGCGGGGGGCCTACATGGGTACAATGAGCAGTTCTTC,CSAREGLAGGLHGYNEQFF
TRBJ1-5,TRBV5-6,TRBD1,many,TGTGCCAGCAGCCTAAACAGGGGTATAAGCAATCAGCCCCAGCATTTT,CASSLNRGISNQPQHF
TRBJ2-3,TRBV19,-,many,TGTGCCAGTAGTACGACCGGGAAAGATACGCAGTATTTT,CASSTTGKDTQYF
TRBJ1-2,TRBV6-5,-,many,TGTGCCAGCAGTTACTCGCTCCGGGCCGGCTATGGCTACACCTTC,CASSYSLRAGYGYTF
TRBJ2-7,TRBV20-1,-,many,TGCAGTGCTAGAAAATGGAGCCCGAGCTCCTACGAGCAGTACTTC,CSARKWSPSSYEQYF
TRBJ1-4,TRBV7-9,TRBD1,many,TGTGCCAGCAGCTTAGCAGGGGGCACTAATGAAAAACTGTTTTTT,CASSLAGGTNEKLFF
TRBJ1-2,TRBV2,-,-,TGTGCCAGCAGGCCCGTAGTCAGGGTTGGCTACACCTTC,CASRPVVRVGYTF
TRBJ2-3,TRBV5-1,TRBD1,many,TGCGCCAGCAGCCCAGGGGGCTTGGGCACAGATACGCAGTATTTT,CASSPGGLGTDTQYF
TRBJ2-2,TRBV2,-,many,TGTGCCAGCAAAAGGGGGGGTGTGGACACCGGGGAGCTGTTTTTT,CASKRGGVDTGELFF
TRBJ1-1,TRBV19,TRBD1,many,TGTGCCAGTAGGGACAGGGGGGCGGACACTGAAGCTTTCTTT,CASRDRGADTEAFF